Many counts were recorded for the clone carrying this T cell receptor beta chain. These data are taken from a study of regulatory T cells in long-lasting Graves disease. Noted time point: newly diagnosed GD, antithyroid drugs for less than 3 months. PBMC-derived RNA was used for the TCR library. EDTA tubes were used for drawing 8 to 9 milliliters of peripheral blood. According to the study, TCR beta libraries were built with iRepertoire HTBI primers and CDR3-region Arm-PCR. TCRdb itself ran the multiplex PCR reads through MiXCR, one entry per CDR3 protein. The sample gives about 210,000 distinct CDR3 sequences, around a fifth of which show up once; approximately 12% is in the top ten. The CDR3 totals 13 residues. Trimming cost V 3 bases and J 4 bases; bases outside gene matches: 5. Germline CDR1 is DFQATT and CDR2 is SNEGSKA (reference sequence). The same specimen was also included in a second study, on T cells in Graves' hyperthyroidism and ophthalmopathy. That report notes: The HTBI set primed first-round TCR CDR3 RT-PCR.

The rearrangement links TRBV20-1 to TRBJ1-1; TRBD1 agrees at 7 bases. This receptor was obtained from a woman in her twenties or thirties with Graves disease. Sample: peripheral blood mononuclear cells (PBMCs), taken at new diagnosis, from a patient treated with antithyroid drugs. CDR3 in DNA: TGCAGTGCTAGCAGGGGGAGGTTCACTGAAGCTTTCTTT. As protein: CSASRGRFTEAFF.